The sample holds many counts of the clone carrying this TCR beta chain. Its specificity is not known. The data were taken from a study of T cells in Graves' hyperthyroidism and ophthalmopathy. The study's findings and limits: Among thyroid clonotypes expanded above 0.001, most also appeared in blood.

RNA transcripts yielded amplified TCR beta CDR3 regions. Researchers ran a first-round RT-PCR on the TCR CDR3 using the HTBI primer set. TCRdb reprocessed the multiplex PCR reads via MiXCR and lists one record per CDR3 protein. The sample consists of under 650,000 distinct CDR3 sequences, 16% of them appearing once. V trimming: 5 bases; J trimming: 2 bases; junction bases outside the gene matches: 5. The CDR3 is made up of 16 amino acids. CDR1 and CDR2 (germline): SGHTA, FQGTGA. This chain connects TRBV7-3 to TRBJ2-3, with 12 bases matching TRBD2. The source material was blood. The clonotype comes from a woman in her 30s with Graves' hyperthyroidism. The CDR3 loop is CASSQTSGGPTDTQYF. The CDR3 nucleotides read TGTGCCAGCAGCCAGACTAGCGGGGGACCCACAGATACGCAGTATTTT.